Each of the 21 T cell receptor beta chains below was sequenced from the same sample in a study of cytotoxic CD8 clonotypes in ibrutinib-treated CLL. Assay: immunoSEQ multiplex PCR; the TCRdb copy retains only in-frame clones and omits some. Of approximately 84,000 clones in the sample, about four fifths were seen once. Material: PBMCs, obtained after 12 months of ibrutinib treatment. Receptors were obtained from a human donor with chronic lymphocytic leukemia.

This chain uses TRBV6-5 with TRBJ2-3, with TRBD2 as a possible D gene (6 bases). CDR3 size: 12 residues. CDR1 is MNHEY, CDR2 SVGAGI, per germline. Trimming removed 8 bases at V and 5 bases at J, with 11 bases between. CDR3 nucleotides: TGTGCCAGCGGGCGGGGAGGAGATACGCAGTATTTT. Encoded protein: CASGRGGDTQYF.

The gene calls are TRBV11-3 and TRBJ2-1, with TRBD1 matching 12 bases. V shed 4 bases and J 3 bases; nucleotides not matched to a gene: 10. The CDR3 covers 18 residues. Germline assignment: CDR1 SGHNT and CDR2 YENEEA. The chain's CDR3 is CASSSGTGGPSGYNEQFF. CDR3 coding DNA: TGTGCCAGCAGCTCCGGGACAGGGGGCCCCTCAGGCTACAATGAGCAGTTCTTC.

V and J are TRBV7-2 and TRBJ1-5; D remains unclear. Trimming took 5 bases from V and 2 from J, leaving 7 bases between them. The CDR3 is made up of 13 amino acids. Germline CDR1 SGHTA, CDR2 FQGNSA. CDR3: CASSVRGNQPQHF. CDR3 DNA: TGTGCCAGCAGCGTCCGAGGCAATCAGCCCCAGCATTTT.

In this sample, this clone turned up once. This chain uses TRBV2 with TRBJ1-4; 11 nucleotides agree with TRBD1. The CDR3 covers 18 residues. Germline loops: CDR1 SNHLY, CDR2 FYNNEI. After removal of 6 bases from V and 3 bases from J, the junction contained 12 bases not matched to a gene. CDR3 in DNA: TGTGCCAGCAGGCCTATCCGGGACAGGGGGTTGGCTAATGAAAAACTGTTTTTT. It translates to CASRPIRDRGLANEKLFF.

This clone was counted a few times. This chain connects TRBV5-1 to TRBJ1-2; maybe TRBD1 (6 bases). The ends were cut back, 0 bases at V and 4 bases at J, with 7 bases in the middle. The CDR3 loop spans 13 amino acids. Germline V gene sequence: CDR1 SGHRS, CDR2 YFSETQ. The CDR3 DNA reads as TGCGCCAGCAGCTTGGGAGGGGGCTATGGCTACACCTTC. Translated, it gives CASSLGGGYGYTF.

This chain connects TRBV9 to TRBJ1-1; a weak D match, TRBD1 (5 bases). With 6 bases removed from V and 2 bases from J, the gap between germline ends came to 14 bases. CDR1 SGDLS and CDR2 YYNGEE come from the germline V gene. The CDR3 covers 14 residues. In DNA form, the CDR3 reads TGTGCCAGCACCCGGTCGGGGGTTAACACTGAAGCTTTCTTT. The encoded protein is CASTRSGVNTEAFF.

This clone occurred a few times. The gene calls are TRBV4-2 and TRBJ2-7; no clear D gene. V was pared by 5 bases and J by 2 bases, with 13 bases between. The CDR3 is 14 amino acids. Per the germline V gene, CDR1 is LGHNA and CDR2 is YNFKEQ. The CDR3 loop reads CASSSKAPTYEQYF. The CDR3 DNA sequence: TGTGCCAGCAGCTCCAAGGCCCCCACCTACGAGCAGTACTTC.

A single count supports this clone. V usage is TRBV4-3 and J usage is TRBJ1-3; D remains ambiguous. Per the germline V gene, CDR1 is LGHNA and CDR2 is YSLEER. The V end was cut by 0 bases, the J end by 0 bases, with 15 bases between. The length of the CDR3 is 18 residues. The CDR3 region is CASSQEWADWDSGNTIYF. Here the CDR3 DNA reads TGCGCCAGCAGCCAAGAATGGGCGGACTGGGACTCTGGAAACACCATATATTTT.

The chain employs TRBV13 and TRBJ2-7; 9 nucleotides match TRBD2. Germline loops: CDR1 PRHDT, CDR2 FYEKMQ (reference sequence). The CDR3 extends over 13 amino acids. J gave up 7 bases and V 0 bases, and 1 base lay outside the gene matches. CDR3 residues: CASSLGAGGEQYF. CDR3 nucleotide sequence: TGTGCCAGCAGCTTAGGGGCGGGAGGGGAGCAGTACTTC. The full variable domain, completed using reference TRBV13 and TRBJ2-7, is AAGVIQSPRHLIKEKRETATLKCYPIPRHDTVYWYQQGPGQDPQFLISFYEKMQSDKGSIPDRFSAQQFSDYHSELNMSSLELGDSALYFCASSLGAGGEQYFGPGTRLTVT.

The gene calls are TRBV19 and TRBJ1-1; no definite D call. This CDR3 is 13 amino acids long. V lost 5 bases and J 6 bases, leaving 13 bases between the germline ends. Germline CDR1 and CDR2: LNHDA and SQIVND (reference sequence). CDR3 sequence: CASSPSQGSEAFF. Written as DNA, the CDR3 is TGTGCCAGTAGTCCCTCCCAAGGCTCTGAAGCTTTCTTT.

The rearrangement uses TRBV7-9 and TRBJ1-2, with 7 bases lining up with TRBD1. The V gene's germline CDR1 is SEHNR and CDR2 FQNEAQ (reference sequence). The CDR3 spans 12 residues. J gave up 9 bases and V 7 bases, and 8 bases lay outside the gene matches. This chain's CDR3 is CASTPDRRSYTF. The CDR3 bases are TGTGCCAGCACCCCGGACAGGAGAAGCTACACCTTC.

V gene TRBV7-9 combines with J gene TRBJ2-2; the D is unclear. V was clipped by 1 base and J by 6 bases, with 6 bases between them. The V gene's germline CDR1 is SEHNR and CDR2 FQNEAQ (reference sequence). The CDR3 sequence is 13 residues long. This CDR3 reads CASSLVGSGELFF. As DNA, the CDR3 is TGTGCCAGCAGCTTAGTGGGGTCCGGGGAGCTGTTTTTT.

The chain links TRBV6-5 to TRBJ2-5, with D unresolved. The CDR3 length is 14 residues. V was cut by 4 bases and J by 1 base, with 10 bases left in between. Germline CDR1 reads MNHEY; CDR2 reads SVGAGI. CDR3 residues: CASSSPPPQETQYF. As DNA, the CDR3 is TGTGCCAGCAGTTCACCACCCCCCCAAGAGACCCAGTACTTC.

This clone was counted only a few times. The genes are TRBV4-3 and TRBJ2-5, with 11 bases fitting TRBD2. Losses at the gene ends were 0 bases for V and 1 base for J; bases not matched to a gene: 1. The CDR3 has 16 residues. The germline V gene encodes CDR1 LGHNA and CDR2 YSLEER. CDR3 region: CASSQDGTSGQETQYF. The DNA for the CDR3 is TGCGCCAGCAGCCAAGATGGGACTAGCGGCCAAGAGACCCAGTACTTC.

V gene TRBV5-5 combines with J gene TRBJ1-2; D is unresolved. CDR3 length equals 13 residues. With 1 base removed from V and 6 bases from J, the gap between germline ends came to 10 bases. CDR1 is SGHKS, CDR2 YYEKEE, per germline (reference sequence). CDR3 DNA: TGTGCCAGCAGCTTGCGGGGTGGACATGGCTACACCTTC. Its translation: CASSLRGGHGYTF.

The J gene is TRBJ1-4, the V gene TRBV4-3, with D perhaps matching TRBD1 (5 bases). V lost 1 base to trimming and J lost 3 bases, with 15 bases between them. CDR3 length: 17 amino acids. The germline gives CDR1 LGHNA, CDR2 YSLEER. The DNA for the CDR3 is TGCGCCAGCAGCCAAGCTTCGTCGACAGACTCTAATGAAAAACTGTTTTTT. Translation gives CASSQASSTDSNEKLFF.

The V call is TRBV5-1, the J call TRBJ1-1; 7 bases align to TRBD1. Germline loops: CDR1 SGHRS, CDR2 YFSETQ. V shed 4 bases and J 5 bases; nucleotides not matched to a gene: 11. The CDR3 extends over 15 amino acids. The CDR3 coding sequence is TGCGCCAGCAGCCGGCCCGAACAGGGGACGACTGAAGCTTTCTTT. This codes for CASSRPEQGTTEAFF. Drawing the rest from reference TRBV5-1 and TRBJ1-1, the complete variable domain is KAGVTQTPRYLIKTRGQQVTLSCSPISGHRSVSWYQQTPGQGLQFLFEYFSETQRNKGNFPGRFSGRQFSNSRSEMNVSTLELGDSALYLCASSRPEQGTTEAFFGQGTRLTVV.

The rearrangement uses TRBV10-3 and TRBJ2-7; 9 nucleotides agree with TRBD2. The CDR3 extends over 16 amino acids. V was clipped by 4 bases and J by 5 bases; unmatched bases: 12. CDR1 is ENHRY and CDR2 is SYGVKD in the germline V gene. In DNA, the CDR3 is TGTGCCATCAGTGGGGCTAGCGGGGACCCCCCGGACGAGCAGTACTTC. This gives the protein CAISGASGDPPDEQYF.

CDR3 sequence reads: CASSEVEYQETQYF. The DNA for the CDR3 is TGTGCCAGCAGTGAGGTGGAGTACCAAGAGACCCAGTACTTC. The genes are TRBV2 and TRBJ2-5; the D is unclear. Trimming took off 3 bases at V and 0 bases at J, with 8 bases between the two ends. Per germline, CDR1 SNHLY and CDR2 FYNNEI. The CDR3 is 14 amino acids.

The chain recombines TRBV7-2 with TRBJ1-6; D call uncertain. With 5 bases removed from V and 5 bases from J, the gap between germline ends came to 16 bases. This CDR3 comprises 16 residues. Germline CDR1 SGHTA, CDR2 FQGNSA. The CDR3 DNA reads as TGTGCCAGCAGCGCCGACCCCCCCTGGAATAATTCACCCCTCCACTTT. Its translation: CASSADPPWNNSPLHF.

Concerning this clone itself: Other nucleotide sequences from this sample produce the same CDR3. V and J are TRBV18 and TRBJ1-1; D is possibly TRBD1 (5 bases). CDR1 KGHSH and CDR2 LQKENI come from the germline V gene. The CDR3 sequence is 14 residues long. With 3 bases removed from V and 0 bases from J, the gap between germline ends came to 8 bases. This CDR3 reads CASSPTALNTEAFF. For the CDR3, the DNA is TGTGCCAGCTCACCGACAGCTTTGAACACTGAAGCTTTCTTT.